These T cell receptor beta chains were read from a single sample in a study of response to subunit inactivated influenza vaccine. TCRdb used MiXCR to reprocess the RT-PCR reads, holding one entry per CDR3 protein. The sample comprises roughly 780,000 distinct CDR3 sequences, around 20% of which are singletons, and 11% rests with the top ten. Here the sequenced sample was PBMCs from blood, taken less than 6 days after vaccination. These receptors came from a man aged 45 to 65 who received an inactivated influenza vaccine. Each CDR3 is given with its conserved first and last residue. A D gene is named only where the DNA matches it firmly. Some rows have no size entry. The others give once, few or many, or a class for an expanded clone.

TRBJ1-1 | . | TRBV6-1 | few | CASRFTGKNTEAFF | TGTGCCAGCAGATTCACAGGGAAGAACACTGAAGCTTTCTTT
TRBJ2-7 | TRBD1 | TRBV12-3/TRBV12-4 | . | CASSLMGQGAFEQYF | TGTGCCAGCAGTTTAATGGGGCAGGGGGCTTTCGAGCAGTACTTC
TRBJ1-1 | . | TRBV28 | few | CASSSPPYPNTEAFF | TGTGCCAGCAGTTCACCCCCTTACCCGAACACTGAAGCTTTCTTT
TRBJ2-3 | TRBD1 | TRBV6-1 | many | CASSRQGVGTDTQYF | TGTGCCAGCAGCCGACAGGGGGTCGGCACAGATACGCAGTATTTT
TRBJ1-1 | TRBD1 | TRBV20-1 | . | CSARQGQGNTEAFF | TGCAGTGCTCGGCAGGGACAGGGGAACACTGAAGCTTTCTTT
TRBJ2-2 | . | TRBV10-2 | . | CASKDRRNTAELFF | TGCGCCAGCAAAGACAGGAGGAACACCGCGGAGCTGTTTTTT
TRBJ2-7 | . | TRBV7-8 | . | CASSLAVRSDYEQYF | TGTGCCAGCAGCTTAGCTGTCCGGTCTGACTACGAGCAGTACTTC
TRBJ1-2 | . | TRBV30 | few | CAWSWGVDNYGYTF | TGTGCCTGGAGCTGGGGGGTCGATAACTATGGCTACACCTTC
TRBJ1-2 | . | TRBV27 | few | CASSPTSIRNYGYTF | TGTGCCAGCAGTCCCACCTCGATACGGAACTATGGCTACACCTTC
TRBJ2-3 | . | TRBV20-1 | . | CSALPAAGTSDTQYF | TGCAGTGCTCTCCCAGCGGCCGGGACTTCAGATACGCAGTATTTT
TRBJ2-5 | . | TRBV20-1 | many | CSARDPGAVMETQYF | TGCAGTGCTAGAGATCCAGGGGCGGTTATGGAGACCCAGTACTTC
TRBJ2-5 | TRBD2 | TRBV20-1 | . | CSASGTSGRARETQYF | TGCAGTGCCTCCGGGACTAGCGGGAGGGCCCGCGAGACCCAGTACTTC
TRBJ1-4 | . | TRBV7-8 | . | CASSTTGTAPEKLFF | TGTGCCAGCAGCACAACCGGGACGGCACCTGAAAAACTGTTTTTT
TRBJ2-6 | TRBD1 | TRBV18 | . | CASLSGTGGSGANVLTF | TGTGCCAGCTTATCCGGGACAGGGGGCTCTGGGGCCAACGTCCTGACTTTC
TRBJ2-3 | TRBD1 | TRBV20-1 | . | CSAGQDLDTQYF | TGCAGCGCGGGACAGGACTTGGATACGCAGTATTTT
TRBJ2-6 | TRBD1 | TRBV2 | few | CASSDRESGANVLTF | TGTGCCAGCAGCGACAGGGAATCGGGGGCCAACGTCCTGACTTTC
TRBJ2-3 | TRBD2 | TRBV12-3/TRBV12-4 | once | CGSSLVGTSGSKTDTQYF | TGTGGCAGCAGTTTAGTCGGGACTAGCGGGAGTAAAACAGATACGCAGTATTTT
TRBJ2-7 | . | TRBV10-3 | . | CAITEIFQGPYEQYF | TGTGCCATCACCGAGATTTTCCAGGGACCCTACGAGCAGTACTTC
TRBJ2-3 | TRBD2 | TRBV20-1 | many | CSARNPAGGRTDTQYF | TGCAGTGCTAGGAACCCGGCGGGAGGGCGGACAGATACGCAGTATTTT
TRBJ2-7 | . | TRBV5-1 | . | CASSLVVRDYEQYF | TGCGCCAGCAGCTTGGTTGTCAGGGACTACGAGCAGTACTTC
TRBJ1-6 | TRBD1 | TRBV12-3/TRBV12-4 | few | CASTGQGDLAPLHF | TGTGCCAGCACGGGACAGGGGGATCTGGCACCCCTCCACTTT
TRBJ2-7 | . | TRBV6-2/TRBV6-3 | . | CASWGLRSYEQYF | TGTGCCAGCTGGGGACTTCGCTCCTACGAGCAGTACTTC
TRBJ1-6 | . | TRBV10-3 | many | CAISIGTENSPLHF | TGTGCCATCAGTATCGGGACCGAGAATTCACCCCTCCACTTT
TRBJ1-4 | TRBD1 | TRBV10-2 | . | CASAGQDGEKLFF | TGCGCCAGCGCGGGACAGGACGGGGAAAAACTGTTTTTT
TRBJ2-1 | TRBD2 | TRBV11-3 | . | CASSPPGLAANEQFF | TGTGCCAGCAGCCCCCCGGGACTAGCGGCAAATGAGCAGTTCTTC
TRBJ2-2 | TRBD2 | TRBV15 | . | CATSSLGLAGVNGITGELFF | TGTGCCACCAGCAGTCTAGGACTAGCGGGAGTAAACGGTATCACCGGGGAGCTGTTTTTT
TRBJ2-7 | TRBD1 | TRBV5-1 | many | CASSSGQGFVSYEQYF | TGCGCCAGCAGCTCGGGACAGGGTTTTGTGTCCTACGAGCAGTACTTC
TRBJ2-7 | TRBD1 | TRBV6-5 | few | CASSSSSGQVSYEQYF | TGTGCCAGCAGTTCATCCTCGGGACAGGTCTCCTACGAGCAGTACTTC
TRBJ1-3 | . | TRBV6-5 | . | CASSYSRASLSGNTIYF | TGTGCCAGCAGTTACTCGAGGGCTTCACTCTCTGGAAACACCATATATTTT
TRBJ2-3 | TRBD2 | TRBV28 | few | CASSLWGLAGPTDTQYF | TGTGCCAGCAGTTTATGGGGACTAGCGGGACCCACAGATACGCAGTATTTT
TRBJ1-3 | TRBD1 | TRBV12-3/TRBV12-4 | . | CASSPGTGGASGNTIYF | TGTGCCAGCAGTCCAGGGACAGGGGGCGCTTCTGGAAACACCATATATTTT
TRBJ2-7 | TRBD1 | TRBV11-2 | . | CASSNRDRSHEQYF | TGTGCCAGCAGCAACCGGGACAGGTCCCACGAGCAGTACTTC
TRBJ2-5 | TRBD1 | TRBV9 | . | CASSATGQGSETQYF | TGTGCCAGCAGCGCTACGGGACAGGGATCGGAGACCCAGTACTTC
TRBJ2-2 | TRBD2 | TRBV20-1 | . | CSARSVAGGRTGELFF | TGCAGTGCTAGATCCGTAGCGGGGGGCCGTACCGGGGAGCTGTTTTTT
TRBJ2-7 | TRBD1 | TRBV11-2 | few | CASSSLRGTGPYEQYF | TGTGCCAGCAGCTCACTTAGAGGGACAGGGCCCTACGAGCAGTACTTC
TRBJ2-2 | . | TRBV7-8 | few | CASSSTGIGNTGELFF | TGTGCCAGCAGCTCCACGGGGATTGGGAACACCGGGGAGCTGTTTTTT
TRBJ2-7 | . | TRBV21-1 | few | CASSEASQQGREQYF | TGTGCCAGCAGCGAAGCCTCCCAACAGGGGCGCGAGCAGTACTTC
TRBJ1-2 | . | TRBV20-1 | . | CSARDLDRYGYTF | TGCAGTGCTAGAGACCTGGACAGATATGGCTACACCTTC
TRBJ2-7 | . | TRBV20-1 | . | CSAGGPLLYKYEQYF | TGCAGTGCTGGCGGGCCCCTCCTTTACAAATACGAGCAGTACTTC
TRBJ2-7 | . | TRBV28 | . | CASSTDSSVLYEQYF | TGTGCCAGCAGTACGGACAGTTCCGTCCTATACGAGCAGTACTTC
TRBJ2-1 | TRBD2 | TRBV29-1 | few | CSVGGRAVNEQFF | TGCAGCGTTGGCGGGAGGGCCGTCAATGAGCAGTTCTTC
TRBJ2-7 | . | TRBV28 | . | CASTLGGTASYEQYF | TGTGCCAGCACCCTCGGGGGGACAGCGTCCTACGAGCAGTACTTC
TRBJ2-3 | TRBD2 | TRBV5-1 | few | CASSPAGGTDTQYF | TGCGCCAGCAGCCCGGCGGGGGGAACAGATACGCAGTATTTT
TRBJ1-2 | . | TRBV20-1 | . | CSARAGDYGYTF | TGCAGTGCACGGGCAGGGGACTATGGCTACACCTTC
TRBJ2-7 | TRBD2 | TRBV10-2 | . | CASSDLAGAYEQYF | TGCGCCAGCAGTGACCTAGCGGGGGCCTACGAGCAGTACTTC
TRBJ2-1 | . | TRBV6-1 | few | CASSPPGMGPLNEQFF | TGTGCCAGCAGTCCCCCCGGCATGGGGCCCTTAAATGAGCAGTTCTTC
TRBJ2-3 | TRBD2 | TRBV7-2 | few | CASSSWGGEGDTQYF | TGTGCCAGCAGCTCATGGGGAGGGGAGGGAGATACGCAGTATTTT
TRBJ2-3 | TRBD2 | TRBV4-3 | . | CASSLGDYQNTDTQYF | TGCGCCAGCAGCCTGGGGGACTACCAAAACACAGATACGCAGTATTTT
TRBJ2-1 | . | TRBV7-2 | few | CASSRRGTYNEQFF | TGTGCCAGCAGCCGTAGGGGGACCTACAATGAGCAGTTCTTC
TRBJ2-7 | . | TRBV20-1 | many | CSAKNRESSYEQYF | TGCAGTGCCAAGAACAGGGAAAGCTCCTACGAGCAGTACTTC
TRBJ1-4 | TRBD1 | TRBV9 | few | CASSAGQINEKLFF | TGTGCCAGCAGCGCGGGACAGATTAATGAAAAACTGTTTTTT
TRBJ2-3 | TRBD2 | TRBV12-3/TRBV12-4 | few | CASSFFGGGTDTQYF | TGTGCCAGCAGTTTTTTCGGGGGGGGCACAGATACGCAGTATTTT
TRBJ1-4 | . | TRBV20-1 | . | CSVRAEKLFF | TGCAGTGTGAGGGCTGAAAAACTGTTTTTT
TRBJ2-7 | TRBD2 | TRBV7-9 | . | CASSPSSGISYEQYF | TGTGCCAGCAGCCCATCTAGCGGGATTTCCTACGAGCAGTACTTC
TRBJ2-5 | TRBD2 | TRBV29-1 | many | CSVEPRGIIGRAPETQYF | TGCAGCGTTGAACCAAGGGGTATAATCGGGAGGGCCCCCGAGACCCAGTACTTC